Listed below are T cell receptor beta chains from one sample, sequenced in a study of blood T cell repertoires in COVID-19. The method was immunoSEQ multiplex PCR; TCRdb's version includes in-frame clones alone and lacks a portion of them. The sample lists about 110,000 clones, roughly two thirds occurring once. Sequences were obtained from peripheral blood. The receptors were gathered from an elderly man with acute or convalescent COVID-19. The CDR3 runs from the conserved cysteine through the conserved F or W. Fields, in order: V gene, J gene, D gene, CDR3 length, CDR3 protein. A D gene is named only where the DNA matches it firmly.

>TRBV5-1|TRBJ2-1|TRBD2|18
CASSSTTVPGGYNNEQFF
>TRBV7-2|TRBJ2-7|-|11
CASSSNYEQYF
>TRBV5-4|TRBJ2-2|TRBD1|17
CASSLREGAKVTGELFF
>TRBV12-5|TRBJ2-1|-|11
CASALTNEQFF
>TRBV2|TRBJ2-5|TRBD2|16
CASSRLAGDIQETQYF
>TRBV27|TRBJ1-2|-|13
CASSPRGFYGYTF
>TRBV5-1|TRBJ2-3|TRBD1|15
CASSSQGAWADTQYF
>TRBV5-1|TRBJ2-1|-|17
CATGTGTHGNIAGEQFF
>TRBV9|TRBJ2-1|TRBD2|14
CASSVLVAGDEQFF
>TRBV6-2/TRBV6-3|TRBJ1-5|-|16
CASSKETGSWNQPQHF
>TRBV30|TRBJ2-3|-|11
CAWEGADTQYF
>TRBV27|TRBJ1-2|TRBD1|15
CASSLSGTGVYGYTF
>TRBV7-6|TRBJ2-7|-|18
CASSPTTASGPNHYEQYF
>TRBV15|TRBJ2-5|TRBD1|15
CATSRGDRVQETQYF
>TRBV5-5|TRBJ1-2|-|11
CASSTGWVYTF
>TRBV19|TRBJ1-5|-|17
CASSTTWGGTSNQPQHF
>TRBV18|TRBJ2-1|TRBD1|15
CASSQDRSSYNEQFF
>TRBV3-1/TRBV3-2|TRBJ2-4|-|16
CASSQDGGTRTVVQYF
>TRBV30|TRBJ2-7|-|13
CAWDRPPSYEQYF
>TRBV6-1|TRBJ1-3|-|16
CASSASGLTSGNTIYF
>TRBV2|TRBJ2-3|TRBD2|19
CASRNPLTSGPTSTDTQYF
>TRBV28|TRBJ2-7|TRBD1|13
CASSGDSSYEQYF
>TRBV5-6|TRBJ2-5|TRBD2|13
CASSLLARETQYF
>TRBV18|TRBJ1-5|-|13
CASSPGTYQPQHF
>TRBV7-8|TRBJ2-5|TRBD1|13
CASTYGTGPPPNF
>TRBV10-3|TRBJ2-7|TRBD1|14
CAIRQQGTLYEQYF
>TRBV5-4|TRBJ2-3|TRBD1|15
CASSSGTGLIDTQYF
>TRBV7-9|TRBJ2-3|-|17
CASSFRGIGGDTDTQYF
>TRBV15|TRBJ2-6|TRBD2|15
CATSRVTSGLGVLTF
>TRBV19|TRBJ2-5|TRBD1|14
CASRRTGVMETQYF
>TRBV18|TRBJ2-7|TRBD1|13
CASSPGTGHEQYF
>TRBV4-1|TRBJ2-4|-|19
CASSQEPLGGVGAKNIQYF
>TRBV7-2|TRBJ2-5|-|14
CASSLANRDETQYF
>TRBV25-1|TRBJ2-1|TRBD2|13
CAAGTSGNNEQFF
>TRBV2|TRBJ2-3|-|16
CASSEDGATSTDTQYF
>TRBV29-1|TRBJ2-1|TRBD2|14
CSVPGLSSYNEQFF
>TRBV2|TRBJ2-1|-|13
CASNYSPDNEQFF
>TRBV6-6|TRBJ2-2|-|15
CASRAPGQGTGELFF
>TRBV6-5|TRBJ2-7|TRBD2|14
CASSYQASGYEQYF
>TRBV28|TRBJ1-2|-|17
CASSYAGEKGPLHGYTF
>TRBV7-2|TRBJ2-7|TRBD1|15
CASSTRQGLSYEQYF
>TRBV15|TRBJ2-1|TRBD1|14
CATKGQGAYNEQFF
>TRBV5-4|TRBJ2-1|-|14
CASSLAGRFDEQFF
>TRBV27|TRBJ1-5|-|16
CASSLFGQGKNQPQHF
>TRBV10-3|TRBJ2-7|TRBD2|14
CAIRASGDLYEQYF
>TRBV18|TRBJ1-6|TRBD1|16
CASSPVTGGNNSPLHF
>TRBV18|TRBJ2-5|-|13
CASSPSITVPQYF
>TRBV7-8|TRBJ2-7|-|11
CASSLSYEQYF
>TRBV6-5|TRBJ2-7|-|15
CASKPDGESGDEQYF
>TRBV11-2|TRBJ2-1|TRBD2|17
CASSPGLAGGPYNEQFF
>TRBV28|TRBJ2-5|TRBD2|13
CASSTSAQETQYF
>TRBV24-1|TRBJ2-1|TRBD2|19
CATSDENNAGLAGRNEQFF
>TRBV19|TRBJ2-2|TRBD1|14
CASSTNRGTGELFF
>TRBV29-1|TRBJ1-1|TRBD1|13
CSAPARETGYLFF